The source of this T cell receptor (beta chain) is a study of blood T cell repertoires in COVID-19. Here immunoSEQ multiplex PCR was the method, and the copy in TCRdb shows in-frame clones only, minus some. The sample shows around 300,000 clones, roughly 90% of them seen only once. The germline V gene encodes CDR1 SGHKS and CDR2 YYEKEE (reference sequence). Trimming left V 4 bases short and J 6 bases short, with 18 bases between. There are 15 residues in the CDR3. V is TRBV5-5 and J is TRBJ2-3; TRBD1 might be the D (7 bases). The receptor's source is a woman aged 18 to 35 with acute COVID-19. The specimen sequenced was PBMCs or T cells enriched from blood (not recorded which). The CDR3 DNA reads TGTGCCAGCAGCCCCAGGGGGACCCGGGGGGATACGCAGTATTTT. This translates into CASSPRGTRGDTQYF.